The TCR beta chain described here comes from a study of shared clonotypes between healthy human individuals. Study information: Participating donors consisted of a couple of women and a few men aged 18 to 49.

Points from the study as a whole: Few donors limited the genetic and exposure-history diversity represented. Among donors, clonotype sharing was expected to be affected by sequencing depth.

On sorted subsets, replicate PCRs used about 0.2 ug DNA, or tens of thousands of T cell genomes. Assay used: immunoSEQ multiplex PCR; TCRdb lists only in-frame clones, some missing. This repertoire shows some 790,000 clones, approximately 72% found once; its top ten account for roughly 1.8%. Concerning this clone itself: Its antigen is not identified.

V was clipped by 3 bases and J by 3 bases; unmatched bases: 4. Germline lookup yields CDR1 KGHSH and CDR2 LQKENI. This CDR3 contains 14 residues. This sequence originates from a woman aged 25 to 39 in good health. Sequenced material: memory CD4+ T cells sorted from blood. Subset reported: CD45RA-negative fraction. This rearrangement joins TRBV18 to TRBJ1-1; 7 positions match TRBD1. The CDR3 is CASSPRQGDTEAFF. DNA for the CDR3: TGTGCCAGCTCACCTCGACAGGGAGACACTGAAGCTTTCTTT.